Each of the 26 T cell receptor beta chains below was sequenced from the same sample in a study of cytomegalovirus exposure and HLA in healthy donors. The study ran its PCR with 60 Vbeta and 13 Jbeta primers. The method was immunoSEQ multiplex PCR; TCRdb's version includes in-frame clones alone and lacks a portion of them. The data show tens of thousands of clones, 78% seen once. The specimen was PBMCs. Receptor source: a woman aged 40 to 50 in good health and CMV-seropositive.

The chain has TRBV7-2 and TRBJ1-6, with 12 bases identical to TRBD1. This CDR3 spans 15 amino acids. CDR1 is SGHTA and CDR2 is FQGNSA in the germline V gene. The V segment lost 5 bases and the J segment 11 bases; nucleotides outside the gene matches: 7. The CDR3 bases are TGTGCCAGCAGCCTAGACCGGGACAGGGGGCCACCCCTCCACTTT. Its protein product is CASSLDRDRGPPLHF. The variable domain in full, with the rest retrieved from reference TRBV7-2 and TRBJ1-6, is GAGVSQSPSNKVTEKGKDVELRCDPISGHTALYWYRQSLGQGLEFLIYFQGNSAPDKSGLPSDRFSAERTGGSVSTLTIQRTQQEDSAVYLCASSLDRDRGPPLHFGNGTRLTVT.

The chain links TRBV27 to TRBJ1-1, with 8 nucleotides matching TRBD1. V was pared by 6 bases and J by 2 bases, with 5 bases of the junction left unmatched. Germline loops: CDR1 MNHEY, CDR2 SMNVEV (reference sequence). This CDR3 has 14 amino acids. CDR3 amino acids: CASRPTGVNTEAFF. In DNA, the CDR3 is TGTGCCAGCAGACCGACAGGGGTTAACACTGAAGCTTTCTTT.

V usage is TRBV5-6 and J usage is TRBJ2-5, with 10 bases lining up with TRBD1. The trim removed 0 bases at V and 5 bases at J, leaving 7 bases unmatched. The CDR3 is 16 amino acids. Germline CDR1 SGHDT, CDR2 YYEEEE. CDR3 loop: CASSLEGSGQGETQYF. The CDR3 nucleotides are TGTGCCAGCAGCTTGGAGGGCTCGGGACAGGGGGAGACCCAGTACTTC.

This clone was recorded only once. The chain is built from TRBV29-1 and TRBJ2-1; D is undetermined. CDR1 and CDR2 (germline): SQVTM, ANQGSEA. Trimming pared 4 bases from V and 5 bases from J, leaving 9 bases between. The CDR3 has 12 residues. CDR3 residues: CSVVLANNEQFF. CDR3 nucleotide sequence: TGCAGCGTTGTTCTTGCTAACAATGAGCAGTTCTTC.

The chain couples TRBV2 to TRBJ2-1, with 8 bases that match TRBD2. Trimming took 6 bases from V and 5 from J; bases not matched to a gene: 6. The length of the CDR3 is 14 residues. CDR1 is SNHLY and CDR2 is FYNNEI in the germline V gene. For the CDR3, the DNA is TGTGCCAGCAGACCAGCGGGGGCCCACAATGAGCAGTTCTTC. Translated: CASRPAGAHNEQFF. The whole variable domain, filled in from reference TRBV2 and TRBJ2-1, reads EPEVTQTPSHQVTQMGQEVILRCVPISNHLYFYWYRQILGQKVEFLVSFYNNEISEKSEIFDDQFSVERPDGSNFTLKIRSTKLEDSAMYFCASRPAGAHNEQFFGPGTRLTVL.

The V gene is TRBV2, the J gene TRBJ2-1; TRBD2 matches 13 bases. This CDR3 has 15 amino acids. Looked up from germline, CDR1 is SNHLY and CDR2 is FYNNEI. The trim removed 5 bases at V and 8 bases at J, leaving 6 bases unmatched. CDR3 protein: CASSTSGGAWDEQFF. For the CDR3, the DNA is TGTGCCAGCAGTACTAGCGGGGGGGCCTGGGATGAGCAGTTCTTC.

To note about this clone: The sample contains more than one DNA sequence encoding this CDR3. The rearrangement links TRBV19 to TRBJ2-5; D is uncertain. Trimming stripped 3 bases from V and 0 bases from J, with 5 bases between. CDR1 LNHDA and CDR2 SQIVND come from the germline V gene (reference sequence). The CDR3 has 13 residues. CDR3 sequence: CASSIPYQETQYF. The CDR3 nucleotides are TGTGCCAGTAGTATCCCGTACCAAGAGACCCAGTACTTC.

V is TRBV4-1 and J is TRBJ2-7; the match to TRBD1 covers 9 bases. Germline-derived CDR1 and CDR2 are MGHRA and YSYEKL. This CDR3 has 15 residues. Trimming removed 1 base from V and 2 bases from J; junction bases left unmatched: 3. Here the CDR3 reads CASSQGTGGTYEQYF. DNA of the CDR3: TGCGCCAGCAGCCAAGGTACAGGGGGCACCTACGAGCAGTACTTC.

This rearrangement joins TRBV5-4 to TRBJ1-2; D not certain. Looked up from germline, CDR1 is SGHNT and CDR2 is YYREEE (reference sequence). The CDR3 is 15 residues long. The V and J ends lost 0 bases and 4 bases respectively, with 13 bases between them. The CDR3 sequence is CASSLVLEPTYGYTF. CDR3 sequence (DNA): TGTGCCAGCAGCTTGGTCTTAGAACCAACCTATGGCTACACCTTC.

This clone was seen a single time. The chain has TRBV5-1 and TRBJ1-2, with D tentatively TRBD1 (6 bases). Trimming shortened V by 2 bases and J by 3 bases, and 8 bases separated the two germline ends. The CDR3 length is 13 residues. Germline V gene data show CDR1 as SGHRS and CDR2 as YFSETQ. CDR3 loop: CASSLQGDYGYTF. As DNA, the CDR3 is TGCGCCAGCAGCTTACAGGGTGACTATGGCTACACCTTC. Together with reference TRBV5-1 and TRBJ1-2, the CDR3 gives the full variable domain: KAGVTQTPRYLIKTRGQQVTLSCSPISGHRSVSWYQQTPGQGLQFLFEYFSETQRNKGNFPGRFSGRQFSNSRSEMNVSTLELGDSALYLCASSLQGDYGYTFGSGTRLTVV.

V is TRBV10-3 and J is TRBJ2-3; TRBD2 aligns across 10 bases. Trimming took 3 bases from V and 10 from J; bases not matched to a gene: 13. There are 16 residues in the CDR3. The germline gives CDR1 ENHRY, CDR2 SYGVKD. The CDR3 here is CAISDSAGGLSGSQYF. In nucleotides, the CDR3 is TGTGCCATCAGTGATTCAGCGGGGGGGCTCTCAGGGTCGCAGTATTTT.

The chain uses TRBV7-9 and TRBJ1-1, with D uncertain. Per the germline V gene, CDR1 is SEHNR and CDR2 is FQNEAQ (reference sequence). The CDR3 totals 17 residues. V dropped 2 bases and J dropped 0 bases, with 16 bases sitting between them. The CDR3 coding sequence is TGTGCCAGCAGCTTAAGTAGTAGCGGCACCATGAACACTGAAGCTTTCTTT. Translation: CASSLSSSGTMNTEAFF.

As concerns this clone: Within the sample, other DNA sequences also encode this same CDR3. The chain carries TRBV7-2 and TRBJ1-5; D is unresolved. The germline V and J ends were trimmed by 1 base and 6 bases, with 16 bases remaining between them. Germline V gives CDR1 SGHTA, CDR2 FQGNSA. This CDR3 has 16 amino acids. The CDR3 DNA is TGTGCCAGCAGCTTAGGGGTCCAAGGCGGAGTTCAGCCCCAGCATTTT. Protein sequence: CASSLGVQGGVQPQHF.

V usage is TRBV7-2 and J usage is TRBJ1-3, with D possibly TRBD1 on 5 matching bases. Germline V lookup: CDR1 SGHTA, CDR2 FQGNSA. The CDR3 length is 16 residues. V was shortened by 4 bases and J by 0 bases, with 13 bases between the two germline ends. The DNA of the CDR3 is TGTGCCAGCAGCTCCCGGGACTTTAGCTCTGGAAACACCATATATTTT. Translating gives CASSSRDFSSGNTIYF.

CDR3 protein: CAISDPVQEGLNEQFF. Written as DNA, the CDR3 is TGTGCCATCAGTGACCCCGTGCAGGAGGGTCTTAATGAGCAGTTCTTC. The rearrangement links TRBV10-3 to TRBJ2-1; perhaps TRBD2 as D (6 bases). This CDR3 region has 16 residues. Trimming removed 3 bases from V and 7 bases from J, with 19 bases in between. The germline V gene encodes CDR1 ENHRY and CDR2 SYGVKD.

CDR3 in amino acids: CASSLTEGTGELFF. CDR3 coding DNA: TGTGCCAGCAGTTTAACGGAGGGAACCGGGGAGCTGTTTTTT. The chain is built from TRBV6-5 and TRBJ2-2; D is perhaps TRBD2 (6 bases). Trimming cost V 4 bases and J 5 bases, with 11 bases left between them. This CDR3 spans 14 amino acids. The germline gives CDR1 MNHEY, CDR2 SVGAGI.

The rearrangement links TRBV5-6 to TRBJ2-5; D perhaps matches TRBD1 (6 bases). Germline CDR1 is SGHDT and CDR2 is YYEEEE. The CDR3 has 11 amino acids. V was cut by 6 bases and J by 3 bases, with 6 bases left in between. CDR3 in amino acids: CASNREETQYF. DNA for the CDR3: TGTGCCAGCAACAGGGAAGAGACCCAGTACTTC.

This clone was detected once. The chain couples TRBV4-2 to TRBJ2-3; 8 bases align to TRBD2. CDR3 length equals 18 residues. The trim removed 4 bases at V and 2 bases at J, leaving 14 bases unmatched. Germline V gene lookup returns CDR1 LGHNA and CDR2 YNFKEQ. CDR3 sequence: CASSPTGSGGTNTDTQYF. As DNA, the CDR3 is TGTGCCAGCAGCCCCACAGGCAGCGGGGGAACTAACACAGATACGCAGTATTTT.

The rearrangement uses TRBV2 and TRBJ1-4; D is ambiguous. CDR1 is SNHLY, CDR2 FYNNEI, per germline. V was cut by 8 bases and J by 3 bases, with 7 bases left in between. The CDR3 consists of 12 residues. The DNA for the CDR3 is TGTGCCAGCGAGCGCCCTAATGAAAAACTGTTTTTT. Translating it yields CASERPNEKLFF.

The chain carries TRBV27 and TRBJ1-2, with D perhaps TRBD1 (6 bases). With 5 bases removed from V and 8 bases from J, the gap between germline ends came to 12 bases. Per the germline V gene, CDR1 is MNHEY and CDR2 is SMNVEV (reference sequence). This CDR3 is built from 12 residues. The CDR3 bases are TGTGCCAGCAGTCAAACAGGGTTAGGCTACACCTTC. This codes for CASSQTGLGYTF.

The chain has TRBV2 and TRBJ2-3, with 7 bases matching TRBD2. Germline CDR1 SNHLY, CDR2 FYNNEI. CDR3 length: 15 residues. J lost 3 bases, V lost 3 bases, and 6 bases had no gene match. The CDR3 nucleotides read TGTGCCAGCAGTGATCCCGGACTAGTGACAGATACGCAGTATTTT. Translation: CASSDPGLVTDTQYF.

CDR3 region: CASSIPGTGNEKLFF. Here the CDR3 DNA reads TGTGCCAGTAGTATACCCGGGACAGGAAATGAAAAACTGTTTTTT. The chain joins TRBV19 to TRBJ1-4; 8 bases are a match to TRBD1. The CDR3 extends over 15 amino acids. Germline-derived CDR1 and CDR2 are LNHDA and SQIVND (reference sequence). J lost 5 bases, V lost 2 bases, and 4 bases had no gene match.

The chain links TRBV5-6 to TRBJ2-1; no clear D gene. Trimming cost V 4 bases and J 8 bases, with 13 bases left between them. The CDR3 runs 13 residues. CDR1 is SGHDT, CDR2 YYEEEE, per germline. CDR3 DNA sequence: TGTGCCAGCAGCCCGCAGGTGTTTGATGAGCAGTTCTTC. Translation gives CASSPQVFDEQFF.

This chain links TRBV19 with TRBJ1-1; D perhaps matches TRBD1 (6 bases). The CDR3 has 12 amino acids. Trimming took 8 bases from V and 13 from J, leaving 20 bases between them. Per germline, CDR1 LNHDA and CDR2 SQIVND (reference sequence). The CDR3 spells CASFTGSREVFF. The CDR3 bases are TGTGCCAGTTTTACAGGGTCACGTGAGGTTTTCTTT.

This clone appeared a few times. The chain recombines TRBV5-4 with TRBJ2-5; 11 bases align to TRBD2. Germline CDR1 and CDR2: SGHNT and YYREEE (reference sequence). CDR3 size: 17 residues. J gave up 2 bases and V 0 bases, and 6 bases lay outside the gene matches. CDR3 sequence (DNA): TGTGCCAGCAGCTTGGTAGCGGGGGGGCCGGGGCAAGAGACCCAGTACTTC. Protein product: CASSLVAGGPGQETQYF. Complete variable domain (other parts from reference TRBV5-4 and TRBJ2-5): ETGVTQSPTHLIKTRGQQVTLRCSSQSGHNTVSWYQQALGQGPQFIFQYYREEENGRGNFPPRFSGLQFPNYSSELNVNALELDDSALYLCASSLVAGGPGQETQYFGPGTRLLVL.

This chain links TRBV28 with TRBJ1-4; TRBD1 agrees at 9 bases. The V gene end was trimmed by 6 bases and the J gene end by 6 bases; junction bases not matched to a gene: 2. The CDR3 is 13 amino acids. Germline CDR1 is MDHEN and CDR2 is SYDVKM. CDR3 amino acids: CASRRQGDEKLFF. CDR3 DNA: TGTGCCAGCAGACGACAGGGGGATGAAAAACTGTTTTTT.